This T cell receptor (beta chain) was obtained from a study of beta chain features in type 1 diabetes. Only one heparinised blood draw was taken per donor, and its volume averaged approximately 120 mL. Stem cell-like memory, regulatory, central memory and naive CD4+ cells were sorted via CD45RO/CCR7/CD25/CD127/CD95/CD27. The CDR3 runs 11 residues. CDR1 is SGHAT and CDR2 is FQNNGV in the germline V gene. Trimming took 3 bases from V and 5 from J, leaving 4 bases between them. The sequenced template was cDNA made from the entire isolated RNA. An average approximately 3.5 million reads came from naive, central memory and regulatory T cell samples. Method: immunoSEQ multiplex PCR; TCRdb's copy keeps in-frame clones and lacks some. The sample carries 250,000 or so clones, 25% to 35% recorded once. This clone was detected only a few times.

The clonotype was recovered from a man younger than 45 in good health. The J gene is TRBJ2-5, the V gene TRBV11-2, with D unclear. The sequencing sample was made of central memory CD4+ T cells from blood. CDR3: CASSFTETQYF. The DNA of the CDR3 is TGTGCCAGCAGCTTCACGGAGACCCAGTACTTC.